This TCR beta chain emerged from a study of blood T cell repertoires in COVID-19. This CDR3 contains 14 residues. Germline-derived CDR1 and CDR2 are LGHDT and YNNKEL (reference sequence). The V gene lost 0 bases and the J gene lost 4 bases, with 7 bases spanning the gap. Profiled with immunoSEQ multiplex PCR; TCRdb holds only in-frame clones, not every one. Of 61,000 or so clones in the sample, approximately 83% were seen once. The rearrangement joins TRBV3-1 (or the pseudogene TRBV3-2) to TRBJ2-1; D is possibly TRBD2 (5 bases). The sample was peripheral blood. This sequence was found in an elderly woman with acute or convalescent COVID-19. The CDR3: CASSQDQRYNEQFF. The CDR3 DNA follows: TGTGCCAGCAGCCAAGATCAGCGGTACAATGAGCAGTTCTTC.